Sequencing of this TCR beta chain was carried out in a study of PD-1 blockade in classical Hodgkin lymphoma. Study-wide points: Baseline diversity in complete responders resembled that of newly diagnosed patients. The authors excluded patients who started nivolumab under 1 year after ASCT.

Comment on this clone: What it recognizes is unknown.

Each patient's relapse followed autologous stem cell transplantation, and brentuximab vedotin exposure varied. Reported best responses ranged across complete response, partial response or progressive disease. CDR3 length: 14 residues. Looked up from germline, CDR1 is LNHDA and CDR2 is SQIVND (reference sequence). Trimming left V 5 bases short and J 2 bases short, with 11 bases between. Assay: immunoSEQ multiplex PCR; the TCRdb copy retains only in-frame clones and omits some. The table has more than 90,000 clones, roughly four fifths seen once. The sample was peripheral blood mononuclear cells (PBMCs), taken before the second cycle of nivolumab. The V call is TRBV19, the J call TRBJ2-3; TRBD1 is a possible D gene (6 bases). The TCR was taken from a human donor with classical Hodgkin lymphoma. Here the CDR3 reads CASSPTGITDTQYF. In DNA form, the CDR3 reads TGTGCCAGTAGTCCAACAGGGATCACAGATACGCAGTATTTT.